What follows describes a single T cell receptor (beta chain). Its antigen is still unknown. V gave up 5 bases and J gave up 3 bases, with 10 bases separating them. The CDR3 runs 13 residues. Germline V gene data show CDR1 as MDHEN and CDR2 as SYDVKM. Antigen-specific CD4+ T cells were expanded with viral peptide pools in the ViraFEST assay before sequencing. Investigators separated out CD4+ T cells once about 10 days of culture had passed. Previously uninfected by SARS-CoV-2, the vaccine recipients also showed negative nucleocapsid antibodies. Each culture well received under 2.5 million PBMC. These cells were then cultured in IMDM with about 10 IU/ml IL-2 and 7.5 to 10 ug/ml peptides. On days 3 and 7, fresh IL-2 medium replaced half the medium. The data belong to a study of vaccination effects on CD4 cells after COVID-19. In the study overall: As their vaccination, participants received two doses of either BNT162b2 or mRNA-1273.

The study, taken as a whole, reports: Just 1 of 255 vaccine-induced clones in healthy recipients was cross-reactive.

Libraries were prepared by immunoSEQ multiplex PCR; TCRdb keeps only in-frame clonotypes and omits some of them. The data show tens of thousands of clones, 70% seen once. This chain uses TRBV28 with TRBJ1-2, with D unclear. The material sequenced was CD4+ T cells from PBMCs cultured with SARS-CoV-2 spike peptides, taken before COVID-19 vaccination. This receptor was taken from a human donor who received a COVID-19 vaccine. This CDR3 reads CASSPPAHYGYTF. The CDR3 DNA follows: TGTGCCAGCAGTCCCCCAGCTCACTATGGCTACACCTTC.